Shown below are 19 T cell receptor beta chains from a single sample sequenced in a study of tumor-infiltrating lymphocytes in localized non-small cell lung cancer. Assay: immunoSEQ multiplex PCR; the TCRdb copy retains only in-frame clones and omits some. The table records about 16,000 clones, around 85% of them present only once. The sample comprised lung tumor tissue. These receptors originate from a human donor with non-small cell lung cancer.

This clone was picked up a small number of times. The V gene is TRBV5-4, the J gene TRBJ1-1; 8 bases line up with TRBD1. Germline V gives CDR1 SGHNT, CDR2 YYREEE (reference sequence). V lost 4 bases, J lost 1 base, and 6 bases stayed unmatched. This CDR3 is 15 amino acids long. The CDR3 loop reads CASSGQDRANTEAFF. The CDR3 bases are TGTGCCAGCAGCGGGCAGGACAGGGCGAACACTGAAGCTTTCTTT.

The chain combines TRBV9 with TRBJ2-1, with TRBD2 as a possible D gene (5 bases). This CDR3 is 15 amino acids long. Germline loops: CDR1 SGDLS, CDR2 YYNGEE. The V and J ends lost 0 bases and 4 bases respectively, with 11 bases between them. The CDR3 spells CASSVGSGVYNEQFF. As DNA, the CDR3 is TGTGCCAGCAGCGTAGGGAGCGGAGTTTACAATGAGCAGTTCTTC.

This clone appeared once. The CDR3, as DNA: TGTGCCAGTAGTATAGGGACAGCCAAAAACATTCAGTACTTC. The encoded protein is CASSIGTAKNIQYF. V gene TRBV19 combines with J gene TRBJ2-4; D is ambiguous. Germline lookup yields CDR1 LNHDA and CDR2 SQIVND (reference sequence). Trimming shortened V by 1 base and J by 0 bases, and 4 bases separated the two germline ends. The CDR3 spans 14 residues.

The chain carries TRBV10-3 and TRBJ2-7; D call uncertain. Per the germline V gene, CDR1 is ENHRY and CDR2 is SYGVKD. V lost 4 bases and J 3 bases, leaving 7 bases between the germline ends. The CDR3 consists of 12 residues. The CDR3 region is CAISGVFYEQYF. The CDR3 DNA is TGTGCCATCAGTGGAGTCTTCTACGAGCAGTACTTC.

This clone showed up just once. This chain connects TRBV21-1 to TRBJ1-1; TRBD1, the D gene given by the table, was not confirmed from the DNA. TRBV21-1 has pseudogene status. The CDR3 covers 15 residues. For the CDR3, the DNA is TGTGCCAGCAGCAGCTGCGACACCTTGAACACTGAAGCTTTCTTT. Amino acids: CASSSCDTLNTEAFF.

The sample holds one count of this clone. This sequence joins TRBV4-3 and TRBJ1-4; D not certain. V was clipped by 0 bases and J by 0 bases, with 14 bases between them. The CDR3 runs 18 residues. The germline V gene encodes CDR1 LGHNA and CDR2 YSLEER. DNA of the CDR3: TGCGCCAGCAGCCAAGACCTAGGGCACCTGACAACTAATGAAAAACTGTTTTTT. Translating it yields CASSQDLGHLTTNEKLFF.

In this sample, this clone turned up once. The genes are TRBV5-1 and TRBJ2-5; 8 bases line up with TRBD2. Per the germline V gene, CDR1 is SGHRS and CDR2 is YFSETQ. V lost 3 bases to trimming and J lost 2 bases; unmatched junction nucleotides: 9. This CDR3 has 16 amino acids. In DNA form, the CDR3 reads TGCGCCAGCAGCTGGGGGGCGACTAGCGAACAAGAGACCCAGTACTTC. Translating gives CASSWGATSEQETQYF.

The CDR3 DNA sequence: TGTGCCAGCAGCGAAAAAGGGACTCCAGGAAACACCATATATTTT. Protein product: CASSEKGTPGNTIYF. This chain joins TRBV6-5 and TRBJ1-3; TRBD1 is a possible D gene (5 bases). The CDR3 totals 15 residues. Between the trimmed V and J ends, which lost 6 bases and 4 bases, there was a span of 16 bases. Germline CDR1 reads MNHEY; CDR2 reads SVGAGI.

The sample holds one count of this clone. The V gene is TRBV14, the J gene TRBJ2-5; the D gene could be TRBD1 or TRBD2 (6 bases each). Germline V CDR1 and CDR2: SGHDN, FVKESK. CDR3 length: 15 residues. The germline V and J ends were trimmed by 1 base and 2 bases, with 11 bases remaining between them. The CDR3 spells CASSQVRGVQETQYF. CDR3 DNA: TGTGCCAGCAGCCAAGTAAGGGGGGTGCAAGAGACCCAGTACTTC. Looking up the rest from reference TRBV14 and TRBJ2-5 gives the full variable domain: EAGVTQFPSHSVIEKGQTVTLRCDPISGHDNLYWYRRVMGKEIKFLLHFVKESKQDESGMPNNRFLAERTGGTYSTLKVQPAELEDSGVYFCASSQVRGVQETQYFGPGTRLLVL.

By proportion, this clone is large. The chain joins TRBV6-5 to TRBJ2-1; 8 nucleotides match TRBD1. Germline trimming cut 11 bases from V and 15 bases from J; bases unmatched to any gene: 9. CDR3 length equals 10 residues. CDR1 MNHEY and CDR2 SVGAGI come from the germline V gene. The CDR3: CAAGQGVGFF. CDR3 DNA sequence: TGTGCCGCTGGACAGGGCGTCGGGTTCTTC.

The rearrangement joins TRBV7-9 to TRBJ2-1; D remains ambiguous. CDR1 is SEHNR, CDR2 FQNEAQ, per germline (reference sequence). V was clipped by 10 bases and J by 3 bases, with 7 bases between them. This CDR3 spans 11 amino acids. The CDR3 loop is CATGIYNEQFF. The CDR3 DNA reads TGTGCCACTGGGATCTACAATGAGCAGTTCTTC.

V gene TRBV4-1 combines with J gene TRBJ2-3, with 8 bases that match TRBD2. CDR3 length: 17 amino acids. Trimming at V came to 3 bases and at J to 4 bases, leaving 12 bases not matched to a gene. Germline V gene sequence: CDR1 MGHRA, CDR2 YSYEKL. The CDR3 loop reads CASSQASVGRASDTQYF. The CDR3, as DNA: TGCGCCAGCAGCCAGGCGTCAGTCGGGAGGGCTTCAGATACGCAGTATTTT.

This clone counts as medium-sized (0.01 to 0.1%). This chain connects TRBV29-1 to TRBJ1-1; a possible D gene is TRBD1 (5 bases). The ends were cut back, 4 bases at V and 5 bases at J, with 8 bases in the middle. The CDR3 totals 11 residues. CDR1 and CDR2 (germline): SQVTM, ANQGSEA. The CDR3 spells CSVARDTEAFF. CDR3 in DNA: TGCAGCGTTGCCAGGGATACTGAAGCTTTCTTT.

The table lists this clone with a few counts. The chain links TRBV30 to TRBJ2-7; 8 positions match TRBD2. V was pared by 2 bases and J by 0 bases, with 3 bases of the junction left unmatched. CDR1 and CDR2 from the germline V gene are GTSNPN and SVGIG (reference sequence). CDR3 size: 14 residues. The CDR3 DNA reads TGTGCCTGGAGTCGGGGGGGTGGCTCCTACGAGCAGTACTTC. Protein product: CAWSRGGGSYEQYF.

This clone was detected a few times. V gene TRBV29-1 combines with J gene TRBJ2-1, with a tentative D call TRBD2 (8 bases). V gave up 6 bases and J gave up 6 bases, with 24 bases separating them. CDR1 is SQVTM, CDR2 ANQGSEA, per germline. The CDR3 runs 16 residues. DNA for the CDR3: TGCAGCGTCTCTAAAGGGGGCGGGAGGATCATCAATGAGCAGTTCTTC. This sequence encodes CSVSKGGGRIINEQFF.

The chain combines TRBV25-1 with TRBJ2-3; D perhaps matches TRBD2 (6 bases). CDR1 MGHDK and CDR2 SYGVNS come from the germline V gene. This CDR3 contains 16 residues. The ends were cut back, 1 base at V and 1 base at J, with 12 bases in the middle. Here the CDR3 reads CASSELTGEGTDTQYF. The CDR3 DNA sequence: TGTGCCAGCAGTGAATTAACGGGAGAGGGCACAGATACGCAGTATTTT. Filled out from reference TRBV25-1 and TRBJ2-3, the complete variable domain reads EADIYQTPRYLVIGTGKKITLECSQTMGHDKMYWYQQDPGMELHLIHYSYGVNSTEKGDLSSESTVSRIRTEHFPLTLESARPSHTSQYLCASSELTGEGTDTQYFGPGTRLTVL.

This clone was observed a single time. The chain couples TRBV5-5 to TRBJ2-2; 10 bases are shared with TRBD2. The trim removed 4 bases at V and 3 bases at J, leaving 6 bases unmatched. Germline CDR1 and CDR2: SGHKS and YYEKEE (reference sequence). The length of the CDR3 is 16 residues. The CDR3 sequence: CASSLRTSGHTGELFF. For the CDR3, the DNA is TGTGCCAGCAGCCTACGGACTAGCGGACACACCGGGGAGCTGTTTTTT. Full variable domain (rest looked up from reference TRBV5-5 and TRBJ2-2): DAGVTQSPTHLIKTRGQQVTLRCSPISGHKSVSWYQQVLGQGPQFIFQYYEKEERGRGNFPDRFSARQFPNYSSELNVNALLLGDSALYLCASSLRTSGHTGELFFGEGSRLTVL.

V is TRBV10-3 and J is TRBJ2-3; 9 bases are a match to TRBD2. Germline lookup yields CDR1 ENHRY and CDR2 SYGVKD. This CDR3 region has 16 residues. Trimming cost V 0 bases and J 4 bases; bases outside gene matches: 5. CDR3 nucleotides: TGTGCCATCAGTGAGTCTGCAGCGGGAGGAGCAGATACGCAGTATTTT. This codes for CAISESAAGGADTQYF.

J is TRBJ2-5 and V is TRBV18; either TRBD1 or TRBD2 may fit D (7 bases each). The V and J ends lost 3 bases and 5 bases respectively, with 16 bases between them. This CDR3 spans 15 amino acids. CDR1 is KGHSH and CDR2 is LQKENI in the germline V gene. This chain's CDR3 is CASSPVTGRDETQYF. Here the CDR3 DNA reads TGTGCCAGCTCACCTGTGACAGGGAGGGATGAGACCCAGTACTTC.